The 17 T cell receptor beta chains given below trace back to one sample, sequenced in a study of technical replicates of blood from several donors. Data came from immunoSEQ multiplex PCR; TCRdb stores just in-frame clones and leaves some out. The table shows tens of thousands of clones, with 85% to 95% occurring only once. Material: T cells isolated from PBMCs. The receptors derive from a human donor in good health.

Worth noting for this clone: The sample carries other DNA sequences with the same CDR3. This chain uses TRBV6-5 with TRBJ1-1; D call uncertain. This CDR3 is built from 14 residues. CDR1 is MNHEY, CDR2 SVGAGI, per germline. Trimming cost V 0 bases and J 1 base, with 6 bases left between them. The CDR3 nucleotides are TGTGCCAGCAGTTACTCGCGGGGGAACACTGAAGCTTTCTTT. Translating gives CASSYSRGNTEAFF.

The CDR3 sequence: CASSQVWDRQYEQYF. CDR3 nucleotides: TGCGCCAGCAGCCAAGTATGGGACAGGCAGTACGAGCAGTACTTC. J is TRBJ2-7 and V is TRBV4-3; 8 nucleotides align to TRBD1. The CDR3 is made up of 15 amino acids. With V trimmed by 1 base and J by 4 bases, 6 bases remained unmatched. From germline, CDR1 is LGHNA and CDR2 YSLEER.

CDR3 protein: CASSLGPDRVEEQYF. The CDR3 DNA reads TGTGCCAGCAGCTTAGGGCCGGACAGGGTAGAAGAGCAGTACTTC. The chain links TRBV7-3 to TRBJ2-7; 8 bases match TRBD1. V dropped 2 bases and J dropped 7; count of bases not matched to a gene: 10. CDR3 length equals 15 residues. Germline assignment: CDR1 SGHTA and CDR2 FQGTGA.

The J gene is TRBJ2-2, the V gene TRBV2; a possible D gene is TRBD1 (5 bases). The CDR3 runs 15 residues. Trimming took off 3 bases at V and 9 bases at J, with 17 bases between the two ends. Germline loops: CDR1 SNHLY, CDR2 FYNNEI. In DNA, the CDR3 is TGTGCCAGCAGTGAGTTATGGGGCGTTAGCCGGGAGCTGTTTTTT. This codes for CASSELWGVSRELFF.

The chain links TRBV7-2 to TRBJ1-2; D unclear. This CDR3 is built from 14 residues. Deletions cut 0 bases from V and 4 bases from J, with 9 bases between. Germline CDR1 SGHTA, CDR2 FQGNSA. The CDR3 nucleotides are TGTGCCAGCAGCTTAGCGCCAGATGGCTATGGCTACACCTTC. This sequence encodes CASSLAPDGYGYTF.

The chain couples TRBV2 to TRBJ1-2; 10 bases map to TRBD1. CDR1 is SNHLY, CDR2 FYNNEI, per germline. This CDR3 region has 14 residues. Trimming took 8 bases from V and 4 from J; bases not matched to a gene: 7. CDR3 region: CASGGQGVGYGYTF. CDR3 nucleotides: TGTGCCAGCGGCGGACAGGGGGTCGGCTATGGCTACACCTTC. Using reference TRBV2 and TRBJ1-2 for the parts outside the CDR3, the full variable domain is EPEVTQTPSHQVTQMGQEVILRCVPISNHLYFYWYRQILGQKVEFLVSFYNNEISEKSEIFDDQFSVERPDGSNFTLKIRSTKLEDSAMYFCASGGQGVGYGYTFGSGTRLTVV.

The chain couples TRBV7-2 to TRBJ2-7; D is uncertain. The CDR3 loop spans 13 amino acids. Germline V gives CDR1 SGHTA, CDR2 FQGNSA. The V end was cut by 0 bases, the J end by 3 bases, with 6 bases between. The CDR3 protein is CASSLAAFYEQYF. As DNA, the CDR3 is TGTGCCAGCAGCTTAGCGGCTTTCTACGAGCAGTACTTC.

The chain joins TRBV6-1 to TRBJ1-1; the match to TRBD1 covers 8 bases. Germline V CDR1 and CDR2: MNHNS, SASEGT. The CDR3 runs to 15 residues. V lost 0 bases to trimming and J lost 1 base; unmatched junction nucleotides: 1. The CDR3 sequence: CASSEAGTGNTEAFF. Here the CDR3 DNA reads TGTGCCAGCAGTGAAGCCGGGACAGGGAACACTGAAGCTTTCTTT.

The chain combines TRBV28 with TRBJ1-2; D gene unclear. The CDR3 sequence is 17 residues long. Germline V gene data show CDR1 as MDHEN and CDR2 as SYDVKM. The V gene lost 7 bases and the J gene lost 4 bases, with 25 bases spanning the gap. This CDR3 reads CASTLPFLGGGSYGYTF. CDR3 DNA sequence: TGTGCCAGCACCTTACCCTTCCTCGGCGGCGGGAGCTATGGCTACACCTTC.

The chain employs TRBV19 and TRBJ2-1, with a weak D call TRBD1 (5 bases). Trimming removed 6 bases at V and 3 bases at J, with 18 bases between. Germline lookup yields CDR1 LNHDA and CDR2 SQIVND (reference sequence). This CDR3 has 16 residues. Written as DNA, the CDR3 is TGTGCCAGTAGCCTTCCCCCAGGGAACAGCTACAATGAGCAGTTCTTC. Its protein product is CASSLPPGNSYNEQFF.

This clone was recorded once. The gene calls are TRBV25-1 and TRBJ2-7, with D maybe TRBD2 (6 bases). The CDR3 has 14 amino acids. Germline CDR1 MGHDK, CDR2 SYGVNS. V was cut by 8 bases and J by 2 bases, with 16 bases left in between. The CDR3 is CASRRGTGTYEQYF. The CDR3 DNA follows: TGTGCCAGCCGTCGAGGGACTGGGACCTACGAGCAGTACTTC.

This chain's CDR3 is CASRARTSTYNEQFF. The CDR3 nucleotides read TGTGCCAGCAGAGCCCGGACTAGCACCTACAATGAGCAGTTCTTC. V gene TRBV7-3 combines with J gene TRBJ2-1, with 8 bases that match TRBD2. In germline, CDR1 is SGHTA, CDR2 FQGTGA. The CDR3 is made up of 15 amino acids. V shed 6 bases, J shed 2 bases, and the junction held 6 bases outside the gene matches.

The J gene is TRBJ1-4, the V gene TRBV10-3, with 7 bases identical to TRBD1. The germline gives CDR1 ENHRY, CDR2 SYGVKD. CDR3 length: 13 residues. J lost 8 bases, V lost 0 bases, and 0 bases had no gene match. The CDR3 protein is CAISESTGEKLFF. The CDR3 DNA sequence: TGTGCCATCAGTGAGTCGACAGGGGAAAAACTGTTTTTT.

The count of this clone is one. The chain joins TRBV15 to TRBJ2-2, with D perhaps TRBD1 (6 bases). V gave up 2 bases and J gave up 1 base, with 11 bases separating them. CDR1 is LNHNV, CDR2 YYDKDF, per germline (reference sequence). CDR3 length equals 16 residues. CDR3 protein: CATSRPQGQNTGELFF. The CDR3 DNA reads as TGTGCCACCAGCAGACCCCAGGGGCAGAACACCGGGGAGCTGTTTTTT.

The chain is built from TRBV4-3 and TRBJ2-7; TRBD2 aligns across 8 bases. V was clipped by 3 bases and J by 3 bases; unmatched bases: 7. The CDR3 has 15 amino acids. The germline V gene has CDR1 LGHNA and CDR2 YSLEER. In DNA form, the CDR3 reads TGCGCCAGCAGCCACCTTCGGGGGGGTAGCTACGAGCAGTACTTC. It codes for CASSHLRGGSYEQYF.

J is TRBJ1-2 and V is TRBV7-8, with a weak D call TRBD1 (5 bases). Germline loops: CDR1 SGHVS, CDR2 FQNEAQ. The V end was cut by 4 bases, the J end by 4 bases, with 13 bases between. The CDR3 has 14 amino acids. The chain's CDR3 is CASSSDDSPYGYTF. The CDR3, as DNA: TGTGCCAGCAGCTCCGATGACAGCCCCTATGGCTACACCTTC. The whole variable domain, remainder taken from reference TRBV7-8 and TRBJ1-2, is GAGVSQSPRYKVAKRGQDVALRCDPISGHVSLFWYQQALGQGPEFLTYFQNEAQLDKSGLPSDRFFAERPEGSVSTLKIQRTQQEDSAVYLCASSSDDSPYGYTFGSGTRLTVV.

The gene calls are TRBV28 and TRBJ1-4; D is perhaps TRBD1 (5 bases). This CDR3 region has 14 residues. Trimming removed 1 base from V and 6 bases from J, with 9 bases in between. Germline V gene data show CDR1 as MDHEN and CDR2 as SYDVKM. The CDR3 DNA is TGTGCCAGCAGTTTATTGGACAAAGATGAAAAACTGTTTTTT. This sequence encodes CASSLLDKDEKLFF.